Detailed here is one T cell receptor (beta chain). Profiling relied on immunoSEQ multiplex PCR, and the TCRdb table lists in-frame clones only, not all of them. Of about 370,000 clones in the sample, around 87% were seen once. This CDR3 comprises 16 residues. Germline CDR1 is SGHTA and CDR2 is FQGTGA. With 5 bases clipped from V and 0 bases from J, the junction kept 6 bases outside the gene matches. This specimen belongs to a study of blood T cell repertoires in COVID-19. Recruitment covered roughly 22 US areas and drew participants whose ages spanned about 18 to 90 years. The chain has TRBV7-3 and TRBJ2-4; 8 nucleotides align to TRBD2. Sequences were obtained from PBMCs or T cells enriched from blood (not recorded which). The sequence was collected from a man aged 18 to 30 who had recovered from COVID-19. The CDR3 reads CASSPSGGVAKNIQYF. In nucleotides, the CDR3 is TGTGCCAGCAGCCCATCCGGGGGGGTAGCCAAAAACATTCAGTACTTC.